Listed below are T cell receptor beta chains from one sample, sequenced in a study of T cell responses to AZD1222 COVID-19 vaccine. Sequenced by immunoSEQ multiplex PCR; TCRdb stores in-frame clones only, minus some. The data contain some 150,000 clones, approximately 87% of them singletons. Sequencing used peripheral blood, obtained 28 days after the second AZD1222 dose. Source of these receptors: an adult who received the AZD1222 COVID-19 vaccine. Each CDR3 is given with its conserved first and last residue. A D gene is named only where the DNA matches it firmly. Clone size appears in some rows only: once, few, many, or a class for an expanded clone.

clone_size j_call v_call d_call cdr3_nt cdr3_aa
- TRBJ2-3 TRBV7-2 TRBD2 TGTGCCAGCAGCAGAACTGGGACTAGCGGTCTCACAGATACGCAGTATTTT CASSRTGTSGLTDTQYF
- TRBJ2-7 TRBV6-2/TRBV6-3 TRBD1 TGTGCCAGCACTTATAGTGGGACAGGAACCTACGAGCAGTACTTC CASTYSGTGTYEQYF
- TRBJ2-3 TRBV12-3/TRBV12-4 - TGTGCCAGCAGTTTAAGCACAGATACGCAGTATTTT CASSLSTDTQYF
few TRBJ2-1 TRBV11-2 - TGTGCCAGCAGCTCGACGGGAGTAAGCAGTGAGCAGTTCTTC CASSSTGVSSEQFF
once TRBJ2-3 TRBV3-1/TRBV3-2 TRBD2 TGTGCCAGCAGCCCGGGACTAGCGGGGGGGGCAGATACGCAGTATTTT CASSPGLAGGADTQYF
- TRBJ2-5 TRBV7-2 - TGTGCCAGCAGCTTAGTGGGGTTGGGAACCCAGTACTTC CASSLVGLGTQYF
- TRBJ2-5 TRBV28 - TGTGCCAGCAGTTCCGGACTGGGACGACAGACCCACTTC CASSSGLGRQTHF
- TRBJ2-3 TRBV27 TRBD2 TGTGCCAGCAGTTTATCGATTACAGCGGGAGAGAACGGTGATACGCAGTATTTT CASSLSITAGENGDTQYF
- TRBJ1-3 TRBV19 - TGTGCCTCTAAGTCTCCGGGACTTATCTCTGGAAACACCATATATTTT CASKSPGLISGNTIYF
- TRBJ2-6 TRBV6-6 - TGTGCCAGCAGTGTGAGCTCTGGGGCCAACGTCCTGACTTTC CASSVSSGANVLTF
- TRBJ1-1 TRBV7-2 - TGTGCCAGCAGCTTGAAGATCTACGGTGAGGCTTTCTTT CASSLKIYGEAFF
- TRBJ2-1 TRBV7-2 - TGTGCCAGCGTTGGAGGGAGCCTCAGCTCCTACAATGAGCAGTTCTTC CASVGGSLSSYNEQFF
few TRBJ1-2 TRBV21-1 - TGTGCCAGCAGCAAAGCAGGGGAGGGAGGCTACACCTTC CASSKAGEGGYTF
- TRBJ2-7 TRBV23-1 - TGCGCCAGCAGTCAGGGTAGACAGCTGCCCTACGAGCAGTACTTC CASSQGRQLPYEQYF
- TRBJ1-2 TRBV28 - TGTGCCAGCAGTTTAGGCGGGGGGGGAGCTAACTATGGCTACACCTTC CASSLGGGGANYGYTF
- TRBJ2-5 TRBV7-2 TRBD1 TGTGCCAGTACAGGGGAAGAGACCCAGTACTTC CASTGEETQYF
- TRBJ1-2 TRBV3-1/TRBV3-2 - TGTGCCAGCAGCCTCAGCGACGGTAACTATGGCTACACCTTC CASSLSDGNYGYTF
- TRBJ1-6 TRBV11-2 - TGTGCCAGCAGCTTAGAGAGGGGAGGGAATTCACCCCTCCACTTT CASSLERGGNSPLHF
- TRBJ2-3 TRBV7-8 TRBD2 TGTGCCAGCAGCGTGGGGGGGGATACGCAGTATTTT CASSVGGDTQYF
- TRBJ2-2 TRBV10-3 - TGTGCCATCAGTGAGGAAGGGAAGGGGACCGGGGAGCTGTTTTTT CAISEEGKGTGELFF
- TRBJ2-1 TRBV28 - TGTGCCAGCAGTTTGCCAGGATACAATGAGCAGTTCTTC CASSLPGYNEQFF
- TRBJ2-7 TRBV24-1 TRBD1 TGTGCCACCAGTCCCGCCGGGACAGGGGGCCACGAGCAGTACTTC CATSPAGTGGHEQYF
- TRBJ2-7 TRBV5-1 - TGCGCCAGCAGCTTGGAGTCTCCAGGGGCCTACGAGCAGTACTTC CASSLESPGAYEQYF
- TRBJ2-6 TRBV14 TRBD1 TGTGCCAGCAGCCCGGGACAGGCCTTGGGTGGGGCCAACGTCCTGACTTTC CASSPGQALGGANVLTF
once TRBJ1-2 TRBV19 - TGTGCCAGTAGTCCGGGACCCCGAAGCAGTGGCTACACCTTC CASSPGPRSSGYTF
- TRBJ2-7 TRBV2 - TGTGCCAGCACTCTTGACTCCCCGGGACAGTACTTC CASTLDSPGQYF
- TRBJ2-2 TRBV6-6 TRBD2 TGTGCCAGCAGGCTAGCGGGAGTTAACACCGGGGAGCTGTTTTTT CASRLAGVNTGELFF
- TRBJ2-5 TRBV7-9 - TGTGCCAGCAGCACCCCGACAGGAATGTTGGAGACCCAGTACTTC CASSTPTGMLETQYF
- TRBJ2-3 TRBV6-2/TRBV6-3 TRBD2 TGTGCCAGCAGTTACTCAACTAGCGGAGGGGACACAGATACGCAGTATTTT CASSYSTSGGDTDTQYF
- TRBJ1-3 TRBV7-8 - TGTGCCAGCAGCCCTCTTGGGAGCTCTGGAAACACCATATATTTT CASSPLGSSGNTIYF
- TRBJ2-1 TRBV28 - TGTGCCAGCACGCCTCCGGGACGAGCCTACAATGAGCAGTTCTTC CASTPPGRAYNEQFF
- TRBJ2-1 TRBV2 TRBD1 TGTGCCAGCCTTATCACAGGGGTCGAGGAGCAGTTCTTC CASLITGVEEQFF
once TRBJ1-4 TRBV6-1 TRBD1 TGTGCCAGCAGTGATACAGGGGATAATGAAAAACTGTTTTTT CASSDTGDNEKLFF
- TRBJ2-1 TRBV6-2/TRBV6-3 - TGTGCCAGCAGTTCTGACACATACAATGAGCAGTTCTTC CASSSDTYNEQFF
few TRBJ1-3 TRBV28 - TGTGCCAGCAGTATCCGCCGGAGCTCTGGAAACACCATATATTTT CASSIRRSSGNTIYF
- TRBJ2-1 TRBV6-2/TRBV6-3 - TGTGCCAGCAGTCCCTCCCAACGACAGTACAATGAGCAGTTCTTC CASSPSQRQYNEQFF
- TRBJ1-1 TRBV5-8 - TGTGCCAGCAGTCAATCGGACAGAAGGGACACTGAAGCTTTCTTT CASSQSDRRDTEAFF
once TRBJ2-7 TRBV5-4 - TGTGCCAGCAGCTTGAGGGCTGGGTCCTACGAGCAGTACTTC CASSLRAGSYEQYF
- TRBJ1-2 TRBV12-3/TRBV12-4 - TGTGCCAGCAGTTTAGGGAAGAGCTATGGCTACACCTTC CASSLGKSYGYTF
- TRBJ1-1 TRBV6-5 - TGTGCCAGCAGTTCTGACCAGGGTCCCGAAGCTTTCTTT CASSSDQGPEAFF
- TRBJ1-1 TRBV5-6 - TGTGCCAGCAGCATAGCGTTGACAGGCACTGAAGCTTTCTTT CASSIALTGTEAFF
once TRBJ2-3 TRBV6-2/TRBV6-3 - TGTGCCAGCAGTTACCCGAACAGGGGAGGGGATACGCAGTATTTT CASSYPNRGGDTQYF
- TRBJ2-5 TRBV11-1 TRBD2 TGTGCCAGCAGCGTAGCGGGAGGCAGTGGGGAGACCCAGTACTTC CASSVAGGSGETQYF
- TRBJ2-5 TRBV19 - TGTGCCAGTAGTATCGTTTCCGCCGCACGGGAGGAGACCCAGTACTTC CASSIVSAAREETQYF
- TRBJ2-5 TRBV19 TRBD2 TGTGCCAGTAGTAGGTGGTCCAGCGGGAGCCAAGAGACCCAGTACTTC CASSRWSSGSQETQYF
- TRBJ1-1 TRBV15 - TGTGCCACCAGCAAGGCCGACCTGGGCACTGAAGCTTTCTTT CATSKADLGTEAFF
few TRBJ1-5 TRBV19 - TGTGCCAGTAGCCTTAATAGCAATCAGCCCCAGCATTTT CASSLNSNQPQHF
- TRBJ2-2 TRBV2 TRBD2 TGTGCCAGCACCGTACTAGCGGGAGAAGGGGAGCTGTTTTTT CASTVLAGEGELFF
few TRBJ2-1 TRBV28 - TGTGCCACCACGATCCTAAACGGCAATGAGCAGTTCTTC CATTILNGNEQFF
few TRBJ1-5 TRBV18 - TGTGCCAGCTCACCACAGGGGGTCGGCAATCAGCCCCAGCATTTT CASSPQGVGNQPQHF
once TRBJ2-2 TRBV19 TRBD2 TGTGCCAGTAGGCTAGCGGGAAGGAATACCGGGGAGCTGTTTTTT CASRLAGRNTGELFF
- TRBJ2-3 TRBV5-1 TRBD2 TGCGCCAGCAGCTTGGGTAGGACTAGCGGACAAACTAGCACAGATACGCAGTATTTT CASSLGRTSGQTSTDTQYF
few TRBJ1-5 TRBV4-3 TRBD1 TGCGCCAGTGGACAGGGTGGCAATCAGCCCCAGCATTTT CASGQGGNQPQHF
- TRBJ1-2 TRBV6-1 - TGTGCCAGCAGTTCCCCCGGGACGTATGGCTACACCTTC CASSSPGTYGYTF
- TRBJ1-5 TRBV19 TRBD1 TGTGCCAGTAGTTGGGAGGGGGCGCAGGGTCAGCCCCAGCATTTT CASSWEGAQGQPQHF
- TRBJ2-7 TRBV4-3 - TGCGCCAGCAGCCCCACGCTGAGCGCAGACTACGAGCAGTACTTC CASSPTLSADYEQYF
- TRBJ1-6 TRBV18 - TGTGCCAGCTCACCACCGAAGGAGGTCTATAATTCACCCCTCCACTTT CASSPPKEVYNSPLHF
- TRBJ2-1 TRBV6-2/TRBV6-3 - TGTGCCAGCAGTCTACCGGGTGAGCAGTTCTTC CASSLPGEQFF
- TRBJ2-2 TRBV28 - TGTGCCAGCAGTTTAATCGGTGTAGGGGTGGTGACCGGGGAGCTGTTTTTT CASSLIGVGVVTGELFF